Each of the 32 T cell receptor beta chains below was sequenced from the same sample in a study of monozygotic twins with inflammatory bowel disease. TCRdb reworked the 5' RACE reads into one entry per CDR3 protein, no DNA. The sample table includes under 200,000 distinct CDR3 sequences. Specimen: blood. These receptors came from a human donor with ulcerative colitis or Crohn's disease, or a healthy co-twin of an affected twin (not recorded which).

This chain links TRBV9 with TRBJ1-1; lacking DNA, the TRBD1 call made by TCRdb goes unchecked. Germline V gene data show CDR1 as SGDLS and CDR2 as YYNGEE. The CDR3 covers 14 residues. CDR3 protein: CASSPGKGETEAFF.

The chain uses TRBV28 and TRBJ1-1. This CDR3 is built from 13 residues. The germline V gene encodes CDR1 MDHEN and CDR2 SYDVKM. CDR3 sequence: CASSLSPNTEAFF.

The chain combines TRBV28 with TRBJ2-2. The CDR3 is made up of 15 amino acids. In germline, CDR1 is MDHEN, CDR2 SYDVKM. CDR3 in amino acids: CASSFSIGYTGELFF.

V is TRBV24-1 and J is TRBJ1-1; TCRdb selects TRBD1, and the lack of DNA leaves this call unchecked. The length of the CDR3 is 12 residues. Germline V lookup: CDR1 KGHDR, CDR2 SFDVKD. CDR3: CATSAGRTEAFF.

The V call is TRBV5-1, the J call TRBJ2-7; TCRdb's assignment of TRBD1 cannot be checked, as there is no DNA. Germline V lookup: CDR1 SGHRS, CDR2 YFSETQ. The CDR3 is 15 residues long. This CDR3 reads CASSSLRDNKYEQYF. Drawing the rest from reference TRBV5-1 and TRBJ2-7, the complete variable domain is KAGVTQTPRYLIKTRGQQVTLSCSPISGHRSVSWYQQTPGQGLQFLFEYFSETQRNKGNFPGRFSGRQFSNSRSEMNVSTLELGDSALYLCASSSLRDNKYEQYFGPGTRLTVT.

This sequence joins TRBV6-5 and TRBJ2-3; checking the TCRdb D call of TRBD2 is not possible without DNA. The CDR3 sequence is 18 residues long. Germline V gene data show CDR1 as MNHEY and CDR2 as SVGAGI. The CDR3 is CASSYDSGRAPSTDTQYF.

The genes are TRBV28 and TRBJ2-1; as DNA is missing, the TRBD1 call by TCRdb cannot be tested. Germline lookup yields CDR1 MDHEN and CDR2 SYDVKM. The CDR3 is 15 amino acids. The CDR3 sequence: CASSPTGGSYNEQFF.

This chain links TRBV7-6 with TRBJ2-1; TCRdb picks TRBD1, but there is no DNA to check that call. Germline CDR1 SGHVS, CDR2 FNYEAQ. This CDR3 has 15 residues. The chain's CDR3 is CASSSRDRTYNEQFF.

The gene calls are TRBV5-1 and TRBJ1-2; the TCRdb call, TRBD1, lacks DNA for checking. CDR1 and CDR2 (germline): SGHRS, YFSETQ. The CDR3 length is 12 residues. The CDR3 loop is CASRSGTGRYTF. Drawing the rest from reference TRBV5-1 and TRBJ1-2, the complete variable domain is KAGVTQTPRYLIKTRGQQVTLSCSPISGHRSVSWYQQTPGQGLQFLFEYFSETQRNKGNFPGRFSGRQFSNSRSEMNVSTLELGDSALYLCASRSGTGRYTFGSGTRLTVV.

The J gene is TRBJ2-2, the V gene TRBV5-1. The CDR3 loop spans 14 amino acids. Germline V gene data show CDR1 as SGHRS and CDR2 as YFSETQ. The CDR3 protein is CASSLVLTTGELFF.

V gene TRBV7-3 combines with J gene TRBJ2-3. CDR1 SGHTA and CDR2 FQGTGA come from the germline V gene. This CDR3 comprises 12 residues. The CDR3 sequence: CASSFGLDTQYF.

The chain links TRBV15 to TRBJ2-7; no DNA is available, so the TRBD2 call from TCRdb remains unchecked. This CDR3 contains 14 residues. CDR1 is LNHNV and CDR2 is YYDKDF in the germline V gene (reference sequence). This chain's CDR3 is CATSPKRESVEQYF.

The CDR3 protein is CASSLGDRRYSNQPQHF. The chain combines TRBV12-3 or TRBV12-4 with TRBJ1-5; TCRdb designates TRBD1, a call that cannot be tested without DNA. The CDR3 extends over 17 amino acids.

The rearrangement uses TRBV5-1 and TRBJ2-6; checking the TCRdb D call of TRBD1 is not possible without DNA. CDR1 is SGHRS, CDR2 YFSETQ, per germline. CDR3 length equals 15 residues. The CDR3 spells CASSSAGAGANVLTF.

The chain is built from TRBV20-1 and TRBJ2-7; no DNA is available, so the TRBD2 call from TCRdb remains unchecked. Germline V gene sequence: CDR1 DFQATT, CDR2 SNEGSKA (reference sequence). This CDR3 is 14 amino acids long. This CDR3 is CSALRASGAYEQYF.

The genes are TRBV4-1 and TRBJ2-2; TCRdb lists TRBD1, though no DNA is available to test this call. The CDR3 contains 14 residues. Germline loops: CDR1 MGHRA, CDR2 YSYEKL. The CDR3 region is CASSQDRGDGELFF.

The gene calls are TRBV20-1 and TRBJ2-7. The CDR3 is 15 amino acids. Germline V gene data show CDR1 as DFQATT and CDR2 as SNEGSKA (reference sequence). This chain's CDR3 is CSARDAAGGSYEQYF.

The chain has TRBV7-3 and TRBJ2-1; TCRdb proposes TRBD2, but this gene call is untestable without DNA. This CDR3 spans 14 amino acids. CDR1 and CDR2 from the germline V gene are SGHTA and FQGTGA. CDR3 loop: CASSSGLAANEQFF.

This sequence joins TRBV5-4 and TRBJ2-1. The CDR3 spans 13 residues. Germline V lookup: CDR1 SGHNT, CDR2 YYREEE (reference sequence). The chain's CDR3 is CASSVGVSGEQFF. The variable domain in full, with the rest retrieved from reference TRBV5-4 and TRBJ2-1, is ETGVTQSPTHLIKTRGQQVTLRCSSQSGHNTVSWYQQALGQGPQFIFQYYREEENGRGNFPPRFSGLQFPNYSSELNVNALELDDSALYLCASSVGVSGEQFFGPGTRLTVL.

The chain recombines TRBV24-1 with TRBJ2-5; there is no DNA to check the TCRdb D call of TRBD1. The CDR3 has 16 residues. Germline V gene sequence: CDR1 KGHDR, CDR2 SFDVKD. This chain's CDR3 is CATSDTWDRGQETQYF.

The chain links TRBV19 to TRBJ2-1; TCRdb outputs TRBD2, but without DNA this stays unchecked. The CDR3 sequence is 15 residues long. Germline assignment: CDR1 LNHDA and CDR2 SQIVND (reference sequence). The CDR3 here is CASSLSGGTYNEQFF.

V usage is TRBV2 and J usage is TRBJ2-3; TCRdb returns TRBD1, unconfirmable since there is no DNA. The germline V gene encodes CDR1 SNHLY and CDR2 FYNNEI. This CDR3 comprises 15 residues. The CDR3 reads CASRGPGPSTDTQYF.

The rearrangement uses TRBV5-1 and TRBJ2-2. CDR1 is SGHRS, CDR2 YFSETQ, per germline. CDR3 length equals 15 residues. The CDR3: CASSLGQRNTGELFF.

The chain links TRBV4-3 to TRBJ2-1. The CDR3 consists of 15 residues. The germline V gene has CDR1 LGHNA and CDR2 YSLEER. The CDR3 is CASSQDRKGSNEQFF.

The J gene is TRBJ1-4, the V gene TRBV3-1; TCRdb designates TRBD1, a call that cannot be tested without DNA. This CDR3 is built from 15 residues. Germline lookup yields CDR1 LGHDT and CDR2 YNNKEL (reference sequence). CDR3 sequence reads: CASSQRQPTNEKLFF.

V gene TRBV11-3 combines with J gene TRBJ2-7; the D call from TCRdb, TRBD1, cannot be confirmed without DNA. Germline V gene lookup returns CDR1 SGHNT and CDR2 YENEEA. The CDR3 runs 13 residues. The CDR3 here is CASSLGGAREQYF.

CDR3: CASSPFSPAGDNEQFF. The chain links TRBV5-1 to TRBJ2-1; the TCRdb call, TRBD1, lacks DNA for checking. Germline CDR1 reads SGHRS; CDR2 reads YFSETQ. The CDR3 totals 16 residues.

The chain links TRBV28 to TRBJ1-1. Germline values: CDR1 MDHEN, CDR2 SYDVKM. The CDR3 loop spans 13 amino acids. The CDR3 is CASSFRGGAEAFF. Variable domain in full (rest from reference TRBV28 and TRBJ1-1): DVKVTQSSRYLVKRTGEKVFLECVQDMDHENMFWYRQDPGLGLRLIYFSYDVKMKEKGDIPEGYSVSREKKERFSLILESASTNQTSMYLCASSFRGGAEAFFGQGTRLTVV.

V is TRBV27 and J is TRBJ2-7; the TCRdb call, TRBD1, lacks DNA for checking. CDR1 MNHEY and CDR2 SMNVEV come from the germline V gene (reference sequence). The CDR3 consists of 16 residues. The CDR3 sequence is CASSSLTGTGSYEQYF.

This chain uses TRBV5-1 with TRBJ2-5; TCRdb's assignment of TRBD1 cannot be checked, as there is no DNA. Germline CDR1 and CDR2: SGHRS and YFSETQ. This CDR3 contains 15 residues. The CDR3 here is CASSSTDRARGTQYF.

The chain joins TRBV27 to TRBJ1-5. CDR1 and CDR2 from the germline V gene are MNHEY and SMNVEV (reference sequence). This CDR3 comprises 13 residues. CDR3 region: CASSLDPRQPQHF.

The rearrangement uses TRBV7-6 and TRBJ2-1; as DNA is missing, the TRBD2 call by TCRdb cannot be tested. The CDR3 is 17 amino acids. Per the germline V gene, CDR1 is SGHVS and CDR2 is FNYEAQ. CDR3 loop: CASRGLAGGNSYNEQFF.